This TCR beta chain was identified during a study of control samples from healthy donors and cancer patients. The J segment lost 2 bases and the V segment lost 3 bases, leaving 4 bases of the junction unmatched. Germline CDR1 is MNHEY and CDR2 is SVGAGI. CDR3 length: 15 residues. Assay used: immunoSEQ multiplex PCR; TCRdb lists only in-frame clones, some missing. The sample lists 2,500 to 3,000 clones, 94% occurring once. The source is an older man with lung cancer. The rearrangement links TRBV6-5 to TRBJ2-3; 8 bases agree with TRBD2. The sequenced material came from PBMCs. CDR3 loop: CASSYKRGNTDTQYF. CDR3 coding DNA: TGTGCCAGCAGTTATAAGCGGGGGAACACAGATACGCAGTATTTT.